The 8 T cell receptor beta chains below come from one sample, sequenced in a study of blood T cell repertoires in COVID-19 (dated by TCRdb to 2020 to 2022). Receptors were amplified or captured by the immunoSEQ multiplex PCR assay. What TCRdb holds here is the immuneACCESS table cut down to in-frame rearrangements. Part of the clones is not present; checked against another copy, under half of the missing clones reflect an unresolved V gene, and the others are unexplained. For this sample the table gives 260,000 or so clones, of which around 84% were detected only once. Roughly 2.6% of the sample is held by the ten biggest clonotypes. The sequenced material came from PBMCs or T cells enriched from blood (not recorded which). These receptor sequences come from a woman aged 50 to 60 who had recovered from COVID-19.

The chain uses TRBV27 and TRBJ2-1, with 7 bases fitting TRBD1. V trimming: 2 bases; J trimming: 6 bases; junction bases outside the gene matches: 13. CDR3 length: 17 amino acids. From germline, CDR1 is MNHEY and CDR2 SMNVEV (reference sequence). CDR3 region: CASSLSRGSVFANEQFF. The DNA of the CDR3 is TGTGCCAGCAGTTTAAGCAGGGGGAGTGTGTTCGCCAATGAGCAGTTCTTC.

This clone was observed a handful of times. The chain recombines TRBV7-2 with TRBJ2-2; maybe TRBD2 (5 bases). V was clipped by 2 bases and J by 1 base, with 14 bases between them. CDR1 and CDR2 from the germline V gene are SGHTA and FQGNSA. The CDR3 spans 17 residues. In nucleotides, the CDR3 is TGTGCCAGCAGCTTATATGAGCGGCGGCTGAACACCGGGGAGCTGTTTTTT. Amino acid sequence: CASSLYERRLNTGELFF.

V is TRBV4-2 and J is TRBJ2-1, with D possibly being TRBD2 (6 bases). The CDR3 spans 15 residues. CDR1 and CDR2 (germline): LGHNA, YNFKEQ. Trimming removed 4 bases from V and 6 bases from J, with 16 bases in between. This CDR3 reads CASSPAAGWGNEQFF. CDR3 DNA: TGTGCCAGCAGCCCAGCGGCGGGGTGGGGCAATGAGCAGTTCTTC.

V gene TRBV15 combines with J gene TRBJ2-2; D might be TRBD2 (6 bases). Per germline, CDR1 LNHNV and CDR2 YYDKDF (reference sequence). V shed 3 bases and J shed 6 bases, with 17 bases lying between them. The CDR3 extends over 16 amino acids. The CDR3 loop reads CATSSLTGLGPGELFF. CDR3 nucleotides: TGTGCCACCAGCAGTTTAACGGGACTCGGGCCCGGGGAGCTGTTTTTT.

This chain connects TRBV19 to TRBJ2-1; TRBD2 matches 12 bases. V shed 3 bases and J 10 bases; nucleotides not matched to a gene: 7. CDR3 size: 15 residues. Germline V gene sequence: CDR1 LNHDA, CDR2 SQIVND (reference sequence). The CDR3 nucleotides read TGTGCCAGTAGTATTTCTAGCGGGGGGGGAGCGGAGCAGTTCTTC. It is translated as CASSISSGGGAEQFF. Combining the CDR3 with reference TRBV19 and TRBJ2-1 gives the whole variable domain DGGITQSPKYLFRKEGQNVTLSCEQNLNHDAMYWYRQDPGQGLRLIYYSQIVNDFQKGDIAEGYSVSREKKESFPLTVTSAQKNPTAFYLCASSISSGGGAEQFFGPGTRLTVL.

This sequence joins TRBV5-1 and TRBJ1-2, with TRBD1 identical over 10 bases. The V segment lost 1 base and the J segment 7 bases; nucleotides outside the gene matches: 4. The CDR3 sequence is 14 residues long. Germline CDR1 is SGHRS and CDR2 is YFSETQ. CDR3 nucleotides: TGCGCCAGCAGCTTGAGGACAGGGGGTCCTGGCTACACCTTC. Residues: CASSLRTGGPGYTF.

The CDR3 spells CASSRRVNSPLHF. Here the CDR3 DNA reads TGTGCCAGCAGCCGTAGAGTGAATTCACCCCTCCACTTT. J is TRBJ1-6 and V is TRBV5-8; D is uncertain. The germline V gene has CDR1 SGHTS and CDR2 YDEGEE. This CDR3 comprises 13 residues. V was cut by 4 bases and J by 7 bases, with 9 bases left in between.

The V and J genes are TRBV3-1 (or the pseudogene TRBV3-2) and TRBJ1-2; 10 positions agree with TRBD1. V lost 4 bases, J lost 8 bases, and 10 bases stayed unmatched. Germline V CDR1 and CDR2: LGHDT, YNNKEL (reference sequence). This CDR3 has 15 amino acids. The DNA for the CDR3 is TGTGCCAGCAGCCGGACAGACAGGGGGCTGGGGGGCTACACCTTC. Its protein product is CASSRTDRGLGGYTF.